This T cell receptor beta chain derives from a study of blood T cell repertoires in COVID-19. Study at large: The United States, Italy and Spain supplied acute and convalescent COVID-19 samples. T cells, B-cell-depleted T cells, or PBMCs supplied cDNA or gDNA.

Trimming removed 6 bases from V and 6 bases from J; junction bases left unmatched: 7. The CDR3 extends over 14 amino acids. Germline values: CDR1 SGHAT, CDR2 FQNNGV. Original handling: Cell counts per sample came from amplifying reference gene primers. Clones were sequenced by immunoSEQ multiplex PCR, and TCRdb holds only the in-frame ones, with some missing. V and J calls and clone size are as listed in that table; D and trimming were resolved from the DNA. Here the sample spans around 200,000 clones, roughly 80% being singletons. The V gene is TRBV11-2, the J gene TRBJ2-1; 8 bases agree with TRBD1. Sequencing was performed on peripheral blood. This receptor was obtained from a human donor in a cohort sampled during active COVID-19. CDR3 protein: CASSFQGAVNEQFF. DNA of the CDR3: TGTGCCAGCAGTTTTCAGGGGGCGGTCAATGAGCAGTTCTTC.